The TCR beta chain under discussion was sequenced for a study of cytomegalovirus exposure and HLA in healthy donors. With 60 Vbeta and 13 Jbeta primers, the PCR was carried out. Data came from immunoSEQ multiplex PCR; TCRdb stores just in-frame clones and leaves some out. Among some 80,000 clones listed, around 78% were seen once. Overall study findings and caveats: Rarity marked most TCR sequences, yet some public TCRs occurred in many donors. Analysis was carried out at a later point, and it linked a missense DCLRE1C variant to TCR beta V- and J-gene trimming. It was in a later analysis that TCR association rates were seen to vary by HLA locus, highest for DRB1 and lowest for HLA-C. Equally common other TCR beta chains were less clonally expanded than HLA-associated ones, a later analysis found.

This clone came up a few times. Antigen specificity is unknown. The sample was PBMCs. The receptor's source is a man aged 40-55 years in good health and CMV-seronegative.

Here the CDR3 reads CASSLVPRRFTGELFF. The CDR3 bases are TGTGCCAGCAGCTTAGTCCCCAGGAGGTTCACTGGGGAACTGTTTTTT. This rearrangement joins TRBV7-2 to TRBJ1-4; D remains ambiguous. Per the germline V gene, CDR1 is SGHTA and CDR2 is FQGNSA. Trimming cost V 1 base and J 12 bases, with 21 bases left between them. The CDR3 spans 16 residues.